This entry concerns a single T cell receptor (beta chain). This specimen comes from a study of technical replicates of blood from several donors. Libraries were prepared by immunoSEQ multiplex PCR; TCRdb keeps only in-frame clonotypes and omits some of them. The sample has under 100,000 clones, approximately 96% seen once; the top ten hold 0.2% to 0.25%. This clonotype was obtained from a human donor in good health. Sequenced input: T cells isolated from PBMCs.

The CDR3 sequence: CASKGRTPLAGGDEQFF. The CDR3 coding sequence is TGTGCCAGCAAGGGGCGGACACCTCTAGCGGGGGGGGATGAGCAGTTCTTC. The rearrangement joins TRBV2 to TRBJ2-1; 12 bases fit TRBD2. Germline V gene sequence: CDR1 SNHLY, CDR2 FYNNEI. The CDR3 has 17 residues. Trimming took 7 bases from V and 8 from J; bases not matched to a gene: 15.